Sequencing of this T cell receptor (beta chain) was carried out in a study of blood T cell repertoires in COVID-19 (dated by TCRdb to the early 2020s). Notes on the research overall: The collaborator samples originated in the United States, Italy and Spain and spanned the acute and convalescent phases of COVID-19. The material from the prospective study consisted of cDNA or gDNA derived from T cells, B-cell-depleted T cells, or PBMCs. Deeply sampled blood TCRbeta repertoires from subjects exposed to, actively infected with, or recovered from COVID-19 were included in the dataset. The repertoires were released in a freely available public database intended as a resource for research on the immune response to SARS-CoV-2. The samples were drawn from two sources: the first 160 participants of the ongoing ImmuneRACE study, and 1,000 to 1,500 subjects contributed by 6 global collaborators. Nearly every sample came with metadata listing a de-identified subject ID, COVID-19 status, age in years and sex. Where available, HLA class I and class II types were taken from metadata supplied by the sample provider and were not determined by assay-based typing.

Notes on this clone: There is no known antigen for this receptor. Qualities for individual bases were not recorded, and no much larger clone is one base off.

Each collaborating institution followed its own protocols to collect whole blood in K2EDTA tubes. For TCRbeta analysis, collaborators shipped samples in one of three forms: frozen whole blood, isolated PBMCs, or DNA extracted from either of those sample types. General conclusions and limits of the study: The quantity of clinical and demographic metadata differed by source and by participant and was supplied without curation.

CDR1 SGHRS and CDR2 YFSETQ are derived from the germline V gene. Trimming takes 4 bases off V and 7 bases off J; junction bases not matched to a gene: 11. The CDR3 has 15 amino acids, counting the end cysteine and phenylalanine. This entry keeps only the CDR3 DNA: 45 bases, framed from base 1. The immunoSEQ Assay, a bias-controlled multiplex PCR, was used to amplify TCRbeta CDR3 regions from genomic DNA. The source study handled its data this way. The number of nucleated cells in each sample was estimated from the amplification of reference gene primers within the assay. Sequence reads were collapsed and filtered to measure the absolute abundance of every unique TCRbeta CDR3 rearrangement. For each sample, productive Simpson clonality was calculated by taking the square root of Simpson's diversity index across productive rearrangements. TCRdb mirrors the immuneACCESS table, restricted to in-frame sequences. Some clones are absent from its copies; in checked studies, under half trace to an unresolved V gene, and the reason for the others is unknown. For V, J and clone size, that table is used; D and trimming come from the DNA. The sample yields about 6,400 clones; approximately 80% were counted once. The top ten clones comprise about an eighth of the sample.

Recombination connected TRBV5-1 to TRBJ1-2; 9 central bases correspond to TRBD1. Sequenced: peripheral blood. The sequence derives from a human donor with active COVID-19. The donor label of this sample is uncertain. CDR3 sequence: CASSPRSGQGRGYTF. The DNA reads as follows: TGCGCCAGCAGCCCTAGATCGGGACAGGGACGTGGCTACACCTTC.